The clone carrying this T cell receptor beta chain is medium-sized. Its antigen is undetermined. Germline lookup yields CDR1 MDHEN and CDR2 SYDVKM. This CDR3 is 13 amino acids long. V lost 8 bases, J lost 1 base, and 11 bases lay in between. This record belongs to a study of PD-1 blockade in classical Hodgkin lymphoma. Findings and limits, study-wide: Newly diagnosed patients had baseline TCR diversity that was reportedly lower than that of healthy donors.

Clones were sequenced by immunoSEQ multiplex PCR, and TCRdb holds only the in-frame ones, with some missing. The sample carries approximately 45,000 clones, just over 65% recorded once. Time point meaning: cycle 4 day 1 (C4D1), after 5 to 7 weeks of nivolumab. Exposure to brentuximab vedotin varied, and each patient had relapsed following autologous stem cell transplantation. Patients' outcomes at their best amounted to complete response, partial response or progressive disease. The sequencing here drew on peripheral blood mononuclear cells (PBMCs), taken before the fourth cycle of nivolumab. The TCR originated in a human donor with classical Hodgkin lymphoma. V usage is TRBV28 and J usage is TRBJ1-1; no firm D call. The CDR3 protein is CASHDGSNTEAFF. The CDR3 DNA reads TGTGCCAGCCATGACGGATCGAACACTGAAGCTTTCTTT. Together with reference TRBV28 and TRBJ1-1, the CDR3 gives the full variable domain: DVKVTQSSRYLVKRTGEKVFLECVQDMDHENMFWYRQDPGLGLRLIYFSYDVKMKEKGDIPEGYSVSREKKERFSLILESASTNQTSMYLCASHDGSNTEAFFGQGTRLTVV.